The T cell receptor beta chain described here comes from a study of T cell repertoires in cytomegalovirus infection. Study summary: CMV epitopes that were recently identified and HLA-C-restricted were used alongside well-studied HLA-B-restricted ones. Indications came from public TCR beta signatures; they pointed to CMV infection and to a matching HLA type. General study findings and limits: The response measured ex vivo was dominated by TCR beta clonotypes (HLA-C-restricted and CMV-specific). Carriers of CMV and the relevant HLA type were discriminated by public TCR beta frequency.

CDR1 SNHLY and CDR2 FYNNEI come from the germline V gene. V was pared by 4 bases and J by 3 bases, with 1 base between. The CDR3 is 10 amino acids. Each CDR3 protein is one row after TCRdb ran MiXCR on the reads. The sample shows 700,000 to 950,000 distinct CDR3 sequences, around a third of them seen only once. In regard to this clonotype: Its specificity is not known.

The source was cultured CD8+ T cells from PBMCs, collected from culture after CMV antigen stimulation. The sequence came from a human donor in good health (CMV status not recorded). Some clones in this sample may be carry-over from other donors' samples. This chain joins TRBV2 and TRBJ2-7; no definite D call. The CDR3 DNA follows: TGTGCCAGCAGTGTCTACGAGCAGTACGTC. Protein: CASSVYEQYV.